The 10 T cell receptor beta chains below come from one sample, sequenced in a study of TIL therapy for anti-PD-1-resistant metastatic lung cancer. The libraries were made with immunoSEQ v3. The assay was immunoSEQ multiplex PCR, and TCRdb's table has in-frame clones only and misses some. Among more than 55,000 clones listed, roughly 66% were seen once. Time point denoted: pre-treatment sample, taken before nivolumab and TIL therapy. The sample in question was blood, obtained at baseline. All receptors come from a person between 25 and 79 years old with non-small cell lung cancer.

The chain couples TRBV30 to TRBJ1-5; 10 nucleotides line up with TRBD1. V shed 0 bases, J shed 2 bases, and the junction held 1 base outside the gene matches. The CDR3 consists of 15 residues. Per the germline V gene, CDR1 is GTSNPN and CDR2 is SVGIG (reference sequence). CDR3 in amino acids: CAWSVGTGGNQPQHF. The CDR3 DNA sequence: TGTGCCTGGAGTGTTGGGACAGGGGGCAATCAGCCCCAGCATTTT.

The rearrangement links TRBV4-2 to TRBJ2-7, with 9 positions matching TRBD2. CDR1 and CDR2 from the germline V gene are LGHNA and YNFKEQ. The V and J ends lost 3 bases and 3 bases, in that order; junction bases with no gene match: 6. The CDR3 length is 15 residues. The CDR3 DNA follows: TGTGCCAGCAGCCACATAGCGGGAGACCACTACGAGCAGTACTTC. Its translation is CASSHIAGDHYEQYF.

The V call is TRBV11-2, the J call TRBJ2-2, with D perhaps matching TRBD2 (5 bases). With 1 base removed from V and 5 bases from J, the gap between germline ends came to 8 bases. The CDR3 consists of 14 residues. The V gene's germline CDR1 is SGHAT and CDR2 FQNNGV. CDR3 nucleotide sequence: TGTGCCAGCAGCTTAGTTCTAGCAACCGGGGAGCTGTTTTTT. It encodes CASSLVLATGELFF.

The chain recombines TRBV5-6 with TRBJ1-2, with 7 bases identical to TRBD1. The CDR3 sequence is 15 residues long. With 1 base clipped from V and 2 bases from J, the junction kept 5 bases outside the gene matches. Germline CDR1 SGHDT, CDR2 YYEEEE. This CDR3 reads CASSLQGGTNYGYTF. The CDR3 nucleotides read TGTGCCAGCAGCTTGCAGGGGGGCACCAACTATGGCTACACCTTC.

The gene calls are TRBV5-1 and TRBJ2-5, with 8 bases identical to TRBD1. V shed 3 bases, J shed 2 bases, and the junction held 15 bases outside the gene matches. The CDR3 runs 18 residues. Looked up from germline, CDR1 is SGHRS and CDR2 is YFSETQ. CDR3 sequence: CASSSTPLGQGGQETQYF. The DNA for the CDR3 is TGCGCCAGCAGCTCGACCCCTCTTGGACAGGGCGGTCAAGAGACCCAGTACTTC.

This chain joins TRBV4-2 and TRBJ1-5; the D gene is possibly TRBD1 (5 bases). The CDR3 length is 14 residues. Germline V gene data show CDR1 as LGHNA and CDR2 as YNFKEQ. Deletions cut 3 bases from V and 2 bases from J, with 8 bases between. The CDR3 reads CASSHAGRNQPQHF. In nucleotides, the CDR3 is TGTGCCAGCAGCCACGCAGGGCGCAATCAGCCCCAGCATTTT.

The chain links TRBV5-1 to TRBJ2-5; D is uncertain. The germline CDR1 and CDR2 sequences are SGHRS and YFSETQ. CDR3 length: 14 amino acids. Trimming shortened V by 0 bases and J by 4 bases, and 10 bases separated the two germline ends. Written as DNA, the CDR3 is TGCGCCAGCAGCTTGGTGGGTTCCGGAGAGACCCAGTACTTC. Its translation: CASSLVGSGETQYF.

The V gene is TRBV7-9, the J gene TRBJ2-7; tentative D call: TRBD1 (5 bases). V dropped 1 base and J dropped 5 bases, with 9 bases sitting between them. This CDR3 has 13 amino acids. Per the germline V gene, CDR1 is SEHNR and CDR2 is FQNEAQ (reference sequence). Here the CDR3 DNA reads TGTGCCAGCAGCTTAGGTCCAGGGAACGAGCAGTACTTC. Protein: CASSLGPGNEQYF.

The chain carries TRBV19 and TRBJ2-1; maybe TRBD1 (5 bases). The germline gives CDR1 LNHDA, CDR2 SQIVND (reference sequence). The V end lost 5 bases, the J end lost 8 bases, and 16 bases lay between the germline ends. The CDR3 extends over 14 amino acids. CDR3 nucleotide sequence: TGTGCCAGTAGTGTGGCAGGGCAGGGCGATGAGCAGTTCTTC. Translating it yields CASSVAGQGDEQFF.

The sample holds a few counts of this clone. This chain uses TRBV10-3 with TRBJ1-5, with D maybe TRBD1 (5 bases). The CDR3 loop spans 14 amino acids. Looked up from germline, CDR1 is ENHRY and CDR2 is SYGVKD. Trimming removed 8 bases at V and 4 bases at J, with 15 bases between. CDR3 DNA sequence: TGTGCCATCTCTGAGGGCGGGGGAAATCAGCCCCAGCATTTT. Translating it yields CAISEGGGNQPQHF.